This record covers a single TCR beta chain. This CDR3 is 12 amino acids long. The V gene's germline CDR1 is SQVTM and CDR2 ANQGSEA. V was shortened by 7 bases and J by 0 bases, with 7 bases between the two germline ends. The sample is drawn from a study of blood T cell repertoires in COVID-19. Study context: T cells, B-cell-depleted T cells, or PBMCs provided the cDNA or gDNA that served as material.

In the original analysis: For nucleated cells, counts were estimated from reference gene primer amplification. Sequencing used immunoSEQ multiplex PCR; TCRdb keeps in-frame clones, though not all of them. The V and J calls and clone size come from that table; D and trimming were worked out from the DNA. The sample yields fewer than 250,000 clones, around 83% seen once. This TCR derives from a woman in her fifties or sixties with acute or convalescent COVID-19. The chain joins TRBV29-1 to TRBJ2-4; possible D gene TRBD1, 6 bases. Input material: peripheral blood. CDR3 sequence reads: CSARGAKNIQYF. The CDR3 DNA is TGCAGCGCCAGGGGAGCCAAAAACATTCAGTACTTC.